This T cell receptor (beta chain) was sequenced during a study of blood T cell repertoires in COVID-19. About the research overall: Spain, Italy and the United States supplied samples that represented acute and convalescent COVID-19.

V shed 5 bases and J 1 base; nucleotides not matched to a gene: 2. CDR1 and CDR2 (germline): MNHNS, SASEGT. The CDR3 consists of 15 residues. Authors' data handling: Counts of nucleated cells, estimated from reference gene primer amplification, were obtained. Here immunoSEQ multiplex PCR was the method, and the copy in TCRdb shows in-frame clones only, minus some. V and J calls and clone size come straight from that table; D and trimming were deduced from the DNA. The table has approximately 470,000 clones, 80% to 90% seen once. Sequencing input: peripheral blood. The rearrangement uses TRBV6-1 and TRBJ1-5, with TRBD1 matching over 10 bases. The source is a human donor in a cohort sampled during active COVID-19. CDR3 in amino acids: CASSSGQGSNQPQHF. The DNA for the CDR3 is TGTGCCAGCAGTTCGGGACAGGGGAGCAATCAGCCCCAGCATTTT.